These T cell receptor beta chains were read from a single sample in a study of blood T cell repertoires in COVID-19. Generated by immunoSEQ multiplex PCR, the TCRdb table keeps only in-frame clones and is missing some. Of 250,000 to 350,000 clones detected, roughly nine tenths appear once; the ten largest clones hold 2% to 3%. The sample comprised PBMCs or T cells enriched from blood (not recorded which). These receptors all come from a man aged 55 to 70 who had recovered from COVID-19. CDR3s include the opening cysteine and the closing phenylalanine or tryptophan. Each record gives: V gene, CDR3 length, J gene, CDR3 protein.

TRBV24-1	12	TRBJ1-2	CATSDLGRGYTF
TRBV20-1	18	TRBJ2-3	CSASWDRGLGSSTDTQYF
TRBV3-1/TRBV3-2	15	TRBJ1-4	CASSHRDRGTEKLFF
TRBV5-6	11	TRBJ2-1	CASSFRDEQFF
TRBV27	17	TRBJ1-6	CASSPGGGREVLGALHF
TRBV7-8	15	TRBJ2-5	CASSIKREGQETQYF
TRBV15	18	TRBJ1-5	CATSRVWGDSKLNQPQHF
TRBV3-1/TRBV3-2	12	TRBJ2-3	CASSQVTDTQYF
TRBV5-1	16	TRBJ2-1	CASSLAAGGLNNEQFF
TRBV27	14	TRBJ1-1	CASSFGQSNTEAFF
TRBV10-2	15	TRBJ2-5	CASSDFTTGGETQYF
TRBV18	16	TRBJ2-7	CASSRSTGANSYEQYF
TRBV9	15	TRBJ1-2	CASSVEAGGTYGYTF
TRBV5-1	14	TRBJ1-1	CASSLQGVVTEAFF
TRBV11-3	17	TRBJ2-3	CASSPGLAGTSTDTQYF
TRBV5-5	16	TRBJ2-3	CASSLEGSGGADTQYF
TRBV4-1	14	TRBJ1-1	CASSQAIVSTEAFF
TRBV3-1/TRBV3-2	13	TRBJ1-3	CASSQATGNTIYF
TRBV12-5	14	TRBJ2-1	CASGRTGWGNEQFF